A selection of T cell receptor beta chains follows, all from one sample in a study of blood T cell repertoires in COVID-19. TCRdb's copy holds only in-frame clones and misses some; the assay was immunoSEQ multiplex PCR. The repertoire consists of 200,000 to 250,000 clones, with roughly 80% occurring once and the leading ten covering 1.8%. The material sequenced was PBMCs or T cells enriched from blood (not recorded which). Receptors were obtained from a man in his 60s who had recovered from COVID-19. The CDR3 runs from the conserved cysteine through the conserved F or W. Clone sizes are given selectively: once, few, many, or a class where the clone is expanded.

j_gene: TRBJ2-1
v_gene: TRBV19
abundance: NA
CDR3aa: CASSIGLGASNEQFF

j_gene: TRBJ1-1
v_gene: TRBV10-2
abundance: once
CDR3aa: CASRSRDSNTEAFF

j_gene: TRBJ1-2
v_gene: TRBV19
abundance: NA
CDR3aa: CASRSGGAANYGYTF

j_gene: TRBJ2-7
v_gene: TRBV5-1
abundance: NA
CDR3aa: CASSLEGGFYEQYF

j_gene: TRBJ2-5
v_gene: TRBV5-4
abundance: NA
CDR3aa: CASSNDRVMLETQYF

j_gene: TRBJ2-1
v_gene: TRBV7-9
abundance: NA
CDR3aa: CASSSGGLATEQFF

j_gene: TRBJ2-1
v_gene: TRBV5-8
abundance: NA
CDR3aa: CASSARTGNNEQFF

j_gene: TRBJ1-5
v_gene: TRBV4-3
abundance: NA
CDR3aa: CASSQEWAGGYQPQHF

j_gene: TRBJ1-6
v_gene: TRBV6-1
abundance: NA
CDR3aa: CASSELGSGSPLHF

j_gene: TRBJ1-2
v_gene: TRBV5-4
abundance: NA
CDR3aa: CASSDGRVPYGYTF

j_gene: TRBJ1-1
v_gene: TRBV12-3/TRBV12-4
abundance: NA
CDR3aa: CASRRQGYPEAFF

j_gene: TRBJ2-3
v_gene: TRBV6-2/TRBV6-3
abundance: once
CDR3aa: CASSTGHLSTDTQYF

j_gene: TRBJ1-5
v_gene: TRBV6-6
abundance: NA
CDR3aa: CASSAPGQRGNQPQHF

j_gene: TRBJ1-2
v_gene: TRBV6-5
abundance: NA
CDR3aa: CASSYSPPGYGYTF

j_gene: TRBJ2-7
v_gene: TRBV30
abundance: NA
CDR3aa: CAWSVLDRGYEQYF

j_gene: TRBJ2-7
v_gene: TRBV5-1
abundance: NA
CDR3aa: CASSAHLGGEQYF

j_gene: TRBJ1-4
v_gene: TRBV30
abundance: NA
CDR3aa: CAWNRGLDEKLFF

j_gene: TRBJ2-1
v_gene: TRBV3-1/TRBV3-2
abundance: NA
CDR3aa: CASSQGLTGGSYNEQFF

j_gene: TRBJ2-5
v_gene: TRBV11-3
abundance: NA
CDR3aa: CASSSTGMYQETQYF

j_gene: TRBJ2-7
v_gene: TRBV25-1
abundance: NA
CDR3aa: CASSDDSSSYEQYF

j_gene: TRBJ2-5
v_gene: TRBV6-4
abundance: once
CDR3aa: CASSRQLQETQYF

j_gene: TRBJ2-1
v_gene: TRBV19
abundance: NA
CDR3aa: CASSTGQGSNEQFF

j_gene: TRBJ2-7
v_gene: TRBV10-1
abundance: few
CDR3aa: CASSDRQGSYEQYF

j_gene: TRBJ2-6
v_gene: TRBV18
abundance: NA
CDR3aa: CASSREISVANVLTF

j_gene: TRBJ1-6
v_gene: TRBV6-5
abundance: NA
CDR3aa: CASRPPGQRTSPLHF

j_gene: TRBJ1-5
v_gene: TRBV7-8
abundance: few
CDR3aa: CASSLLGQGDQPQHF

j_gene: TRBJ2-3
v_gene: TRBV5-1
abundance: NA
CDR3aa: CASSLGQGADTQYF

j_gene: TRBJ1-1
v_gene: TRBV10-2
abundance: NA
CDR3aa: CASSLPLTMMNTEAFF

j_gene: TRBJ1-5
v_gene: TRBV6-2/TRBV6-3
abundance: NA
CDR3aa: CASNYDMLQPQHF

j_gene: TRBJ1-6
v_gene: TRBV7-3
abundance: NA
CDR3aa: CASSSGSSYNSPLHF

j_gene: TRBJ1-5
v_gene: TRBV19
abundance: NA
CDR3aa: CASSKEGWGNQPQHF

j_gene: TRBJ1-2
v_gene: TRBV25-1
abundance: NA
CDR3aa: CASSDVRAGRRPYGYTF

j_gene: TRBJ1-5
v_gene: TRBV15
abundance: NA
CDR3aa: CATSKHPQGASNQPQHF

j_gene: TRBJ1-3
v_gene: TRBV7-2
abundance: NA
CDR3aa: CASSLGLTGFGNTIYF

j_gene: TRBJ2-7
v_gene: TRBV5-4
abundance: NA
CDR3aa: CASSLQGAHEQYF

j_gene: TRBJ2-5
v_gene: TRBV5-1
abundance: NA
CDR3aa: CASSLNEGRETQYF

j_gene: TRBJ1-2
v_gene: TRBV6-2/TRBV6-3
abundance: NA
CDR3aa: CASSPQSTRYGYTF

j_gene: TRBJ1-6
v_gene: TRBV23-1
abundance: NA
CDR3aa: CASSQESRLAYSPLHF

j_gene: TRBJ2-5
v_gene: TRBV19
abundance: NA
CDR3aa: CASSIGLQETQYF

j_gene: TRBJ1-2
v_gene: TRBV7-8
abundance: NA
CDR3aa: CASSYLRDYLNYGYTF

j_gene: TRBJ1-2
v_gene: TRBV7-2
abundance: few
CDR3aa: CASSLGGTAYGYTF

j_gene: TRBJ2-5
v_gene: TRBV11-2
abundance: NA
CDR3aa: CASSLGAGGRETQYF